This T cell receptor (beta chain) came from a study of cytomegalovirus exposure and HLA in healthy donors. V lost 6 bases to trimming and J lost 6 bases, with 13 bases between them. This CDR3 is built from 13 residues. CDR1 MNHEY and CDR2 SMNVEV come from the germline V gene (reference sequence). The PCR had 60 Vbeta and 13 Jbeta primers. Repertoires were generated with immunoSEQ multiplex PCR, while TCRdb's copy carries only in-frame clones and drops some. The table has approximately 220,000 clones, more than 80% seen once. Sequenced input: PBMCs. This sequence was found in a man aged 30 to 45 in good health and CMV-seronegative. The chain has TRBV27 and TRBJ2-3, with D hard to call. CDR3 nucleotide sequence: TGTGCCAGCAGCAGAATCCCGAGGGATACGCAGTATTTT. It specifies CASSRIPRDTQYF.